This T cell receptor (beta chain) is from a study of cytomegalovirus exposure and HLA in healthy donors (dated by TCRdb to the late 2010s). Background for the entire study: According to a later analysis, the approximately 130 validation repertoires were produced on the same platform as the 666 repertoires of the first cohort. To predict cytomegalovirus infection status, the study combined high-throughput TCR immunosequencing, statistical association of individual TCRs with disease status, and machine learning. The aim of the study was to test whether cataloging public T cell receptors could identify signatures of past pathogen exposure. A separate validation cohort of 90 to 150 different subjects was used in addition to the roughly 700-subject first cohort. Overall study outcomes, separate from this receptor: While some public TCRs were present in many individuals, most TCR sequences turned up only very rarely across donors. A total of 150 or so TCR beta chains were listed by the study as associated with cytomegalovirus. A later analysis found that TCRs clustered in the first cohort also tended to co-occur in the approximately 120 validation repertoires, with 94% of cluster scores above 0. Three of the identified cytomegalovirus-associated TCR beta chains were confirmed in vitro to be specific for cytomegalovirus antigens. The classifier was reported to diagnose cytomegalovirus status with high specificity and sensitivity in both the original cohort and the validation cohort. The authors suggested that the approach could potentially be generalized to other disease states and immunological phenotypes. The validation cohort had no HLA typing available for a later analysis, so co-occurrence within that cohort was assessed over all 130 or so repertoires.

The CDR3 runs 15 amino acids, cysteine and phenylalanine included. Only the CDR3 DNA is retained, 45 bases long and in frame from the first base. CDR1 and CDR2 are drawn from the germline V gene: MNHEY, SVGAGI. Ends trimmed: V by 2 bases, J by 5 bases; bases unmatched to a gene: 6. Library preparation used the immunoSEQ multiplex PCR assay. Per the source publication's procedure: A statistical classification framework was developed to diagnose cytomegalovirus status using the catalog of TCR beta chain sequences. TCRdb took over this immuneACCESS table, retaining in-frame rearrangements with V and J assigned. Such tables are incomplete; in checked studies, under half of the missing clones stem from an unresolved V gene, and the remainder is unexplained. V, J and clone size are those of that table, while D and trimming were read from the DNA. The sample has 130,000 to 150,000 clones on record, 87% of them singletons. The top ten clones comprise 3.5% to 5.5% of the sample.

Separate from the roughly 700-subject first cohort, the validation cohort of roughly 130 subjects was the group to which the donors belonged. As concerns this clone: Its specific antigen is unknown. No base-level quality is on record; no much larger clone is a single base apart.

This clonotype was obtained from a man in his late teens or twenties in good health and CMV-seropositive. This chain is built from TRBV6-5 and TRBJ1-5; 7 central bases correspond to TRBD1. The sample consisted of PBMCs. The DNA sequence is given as TGTGCCAGCAGTTACCACCGGGACAGCTATCAGCCCCAGCATTTT. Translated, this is CASSYHRDSYQPQHF.